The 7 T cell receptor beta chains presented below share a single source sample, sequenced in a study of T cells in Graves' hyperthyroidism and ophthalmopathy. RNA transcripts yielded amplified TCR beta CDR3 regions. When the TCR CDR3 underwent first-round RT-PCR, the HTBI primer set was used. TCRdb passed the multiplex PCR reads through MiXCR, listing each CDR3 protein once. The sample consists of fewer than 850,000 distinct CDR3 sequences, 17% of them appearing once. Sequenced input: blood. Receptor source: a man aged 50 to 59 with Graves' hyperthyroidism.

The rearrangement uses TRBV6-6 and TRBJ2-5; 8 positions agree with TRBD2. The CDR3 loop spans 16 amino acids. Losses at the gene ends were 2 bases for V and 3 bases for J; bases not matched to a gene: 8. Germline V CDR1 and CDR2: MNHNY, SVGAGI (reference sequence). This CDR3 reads CASSYRAGGLEETQYF. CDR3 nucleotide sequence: TGTGCCAGCAGTTACCGGGCGGGGGGCTTGGAAGAGACCCAGTACTTC.

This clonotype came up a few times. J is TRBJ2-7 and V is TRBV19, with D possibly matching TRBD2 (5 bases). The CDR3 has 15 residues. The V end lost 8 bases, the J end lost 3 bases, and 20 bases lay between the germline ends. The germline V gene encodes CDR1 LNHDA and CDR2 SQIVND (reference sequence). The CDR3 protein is CASSAEAPGVYEQYF. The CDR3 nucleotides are TGTGCCAGTTCTGCCGAGGCGCCCGGGGTCTACGAGCAGTACTTC.

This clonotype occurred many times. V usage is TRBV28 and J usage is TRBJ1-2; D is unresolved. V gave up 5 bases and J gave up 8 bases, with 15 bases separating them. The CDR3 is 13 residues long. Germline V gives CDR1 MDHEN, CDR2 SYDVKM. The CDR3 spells CASSTVRGVGYTF. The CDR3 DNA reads TGTGCCAGCAGTACGGTTCGGGGTGTCGGCTACACCTTC.

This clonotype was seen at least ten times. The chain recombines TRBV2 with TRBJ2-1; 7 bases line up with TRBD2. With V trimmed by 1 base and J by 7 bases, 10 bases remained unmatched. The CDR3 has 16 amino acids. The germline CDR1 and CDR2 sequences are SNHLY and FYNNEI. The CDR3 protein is CASSEGVAGLRNEQFF. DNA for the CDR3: TGTGCCAGCAGTGAAGGGGTAGCGGGCCTGAGGAATGAGCAGTTCTTC.

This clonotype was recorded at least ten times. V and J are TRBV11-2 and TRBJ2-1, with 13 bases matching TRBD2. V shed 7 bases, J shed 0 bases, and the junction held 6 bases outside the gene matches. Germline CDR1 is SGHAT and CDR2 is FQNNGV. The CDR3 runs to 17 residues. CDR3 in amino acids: CASIGGLAGFSYNEQFF. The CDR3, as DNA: TGTGCCAGCATTGGGGGACTAGCGGGATTCTCCTACAATGAGCAGTTCTTC.

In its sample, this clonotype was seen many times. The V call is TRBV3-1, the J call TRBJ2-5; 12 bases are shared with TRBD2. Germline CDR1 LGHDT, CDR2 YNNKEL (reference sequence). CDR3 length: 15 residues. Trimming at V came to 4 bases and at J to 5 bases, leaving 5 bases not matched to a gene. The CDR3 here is CASSLRTSGMETQYF. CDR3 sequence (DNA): TGTGCCAGCAGCCTTCGGACTAGCGGGATGGAGACCCAGTACTTC.

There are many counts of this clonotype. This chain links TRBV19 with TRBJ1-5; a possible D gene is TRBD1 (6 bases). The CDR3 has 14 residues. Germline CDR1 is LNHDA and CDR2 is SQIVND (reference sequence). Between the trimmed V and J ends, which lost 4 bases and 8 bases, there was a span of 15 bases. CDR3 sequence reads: CASSTNDRFEPQHF. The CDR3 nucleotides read TGTGCCAGTAGTACGAATGACAGGTTTGAGCCCCAGCATTTT. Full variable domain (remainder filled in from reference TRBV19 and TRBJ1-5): DGGITQSPKYLFRKEGQNVTLSCEQNLNHDAMYWYRQDPGQGLRLIYYSQIVNDFQKGDIAEGYSVSREKKESFPLTVTSAQKNPTAFYLCASSTNDRFEPQHFGDGTRLSIL.